The 16 T cell receptor beta chains presented below share a single source sample, sequenced in a study of shared clonotypes between healthy human individuals. Sequenced by immunoSEQ multiplex PCR; TCRdb stores in-frame clones only, minus some. The repertoire holds around 500,000 clones, with 79% as singletons. The sample comprised PBMCs. The receptors shown here come from a middle-aged woman in good health. Some clones in this sample may be carry-over from other donors' samples.

The chain carries TRBV19 and TRBJ2-1; the match to TRBD2 covers 10 bases. Per the germline V gene, CDR1 is LNHDA and CDR2 is SQIVND (reference sequence). With 7 bases clipped from V and 4 bases from J, the junction kept 10 bases outside the gene matches. The CDR3 loop spans 16 amino acids. The CDR3 region has the DNA TGTGCCAGTATGGTTCAAGCGGGAGGGGGGTACAATGAGCAGTTCTTC. It specifies CASMVQAGGGYNEQFF.

This chain joins TRBV5-1 and TRBJ1-2; no clear D. CDR3 length: 14 residues. Deletions cut 5 bases from V and 4 bases from J, with 15 bases between. Germline CDR1 reads SGHRS; CDR2 reads YFSETQ. CDR3 amino acids: CASRSSGLGYGYTF. CDR3 coding DNA: TGCGCCAGCAGGTCTTCCGGCTTAGGCTATGGCTACACCTTC. Filled out from reference TRBV5-1 and TRBJ1-2, the complete variable domain reads KAGVTQTPRYLIKTRGQQVTLSCSPISGHRSVSWYQQTPGQGLQFLFEYFSETQRNKGNFPGRFSGRQFSNSRSEMNVSTLELGDSALYLCASRSSGLGYGYTFGSGTRLTVV.

The chain links TRBV7-6 to TRBJ2-1; D gene ambiguous. V shed 5 bases and J shed 5 bases, with 13 bases lying between them. Germline V gene data show CDR1 as SGHVS and CDR2 as FNYEAQ. The CDR3 runs 14 residues. The CDR3 loop reads CASSHPGWDNEQFF. Written as DNA, the CDR3 is TGTGCCAGCAGCCACCCTGGGTGGGACAATGAGCAGTTCTTC. Based on the CDR3 plus reference TRBV7-6 and TRBJ2-1, the full variable domain is GAGVSQSPRYKVTKRGQDVALRCDPISGHVSLYWYRQALGQGPEFLTYFNYEAQQDKSGLPNDRFSAERPEGSISTLTIQRTEQRDSAMYRCASSHPGWDNEQFFGPGTRLTVL.

The chain uses TRBV18 and TRBJ2-5; the D call may be TRBD1 or TRBD2 (5 bases each). V was trimmed by 5 bases and J by 5 bases, leaving 24 bases between them. Germline CDR1 is KGHSH and CDR2 is LQKENI. The CDR3 length is 17 residues. The CDR3 DNA reads as TGTGCCAGCTCAGCCGGGTTTGTAGACCCGGGGCGGGAGACCCAGTACTTC. It yields the protein CASSAGFVDPGRETQYF.

The V gene is TRBV25-1, the J gene TRBJ2-3; D is possibly TRBD1 (6 bases). Trimming took off 4 bases at V and 1 base at J, with 9 bases between the two ends. The CDR3 spans 14 residues. Germline V gives CDR1 MGHDK, CDR2 SYGVNS. CDR3 region: CASSGAGGTDTQYF. Written as DNA, the CDR3 is TGTGCCAGCAGTGGGGCAGGGGGCACAGATACGCAGTATTTT.

The genes are TRBV11-2 and TRBJ2-2; D tentatively reads TRBD1 or TRBD2 (5 bases each). V lost 6 bases to trimming and J lost 3 bases, with 14 bases between them. This CDR3 has 15 amino acids. The germline CDR1 and CDR2 sequences are SGHAT and FQNNGV. The CDR3 DNA sequence: TGTGCCAGCAGTCCAGGGACCTACGACACCGGGGAGCTGTTTTTT. Residues: CASSPGTYDTGELFF.

The table lists this clone with a count of one. The gene calls are TRBV7-9 and TRBJ2-2, with 8 nucleotides matching TRBD1. Germline assignment: CDR1 SEHNR and CDR2 FQNEAQ (reference sequence). CDR3 length equals 15 residues. V lost 5 bases, J lost 2 bases, and 4 bases stayed unmatched. The CDR3 nucleotides read TGTGCCAGCAGCACCGACAGGGGAAACACCGGGGAGCTGTTTTTT. Encoded protein: CASSTDRGNTGELFF. The whole variable domain, filled in from reference TRBV7-9 and TRBJ2-2, reads DTGVSQNPRHKITKRGQNVTFRCDPISEHNRLYWYRQTLGQGPEFLTYFQNEAQLEKSRLLSDRFSAERPKGSFSTLEIQRTEQGDSAMYLCASSTDRGNTGELFFGEGSRLTVL.

This chain uses TRBV5-1 with TRBJ2-3; 11 bases map to TRBD2. V dropped 1 base and J dropped 3; count of bases not matched to a gene: 7. Germline CDR1 reads SGHRS; CDR2 reads YFSETQ. The CDR3 is 17 residues long. CDR3 nucleotide sequence: TGCGCCAGCAGCTTGTTCCGGGCTAGCGGGGGGACAGATACGCAGTATTTT. This encodes CASSLFRASGGTDTQYF. Combining the CDR3 with reference TRBV5-1 and TRBJ2-3 gives the whole variable domain KAGVTQTPRYLIKTRGQQVTLSCSPISGHRSVSWYQQTPGQGLQFLFEYFSETQRNKGNFPGRFSGRQFSNSRSEMNVSTLELGDSALYLCASSLFRASGGTDTQYFGPGTRLTVL.

The rearrangement uses TRBV10-1 and TRBJ2-2; 11 bases agree with TRBD2. Germline CDR1 is WNHNN and CDR2 is SYGVQD (reference sequence). The CDR3 has 16 amino acids. V dropped 4 bases and J dropped 5; count of bases not matched to a gene: 6. The CDR3 sequence: CASSARLAGGTGELFF. In nucleotides, the CDR3 is TGCGCCAGCAGTGCACGCCTAGCGGGAGGAACCGGGGAGCTGTTTTTT.

This chain links TRBV7-2 with TRBJ2-5; 9 bases map to TRBD1. With the DNA end fitting TRBJ2-7 better, the J assignment may be wrong. The CDR3 extends over 14 amino acids. CDR1 is SGHTA and CDR2 is FQGNSA in the germline V gene. The CDR3 DNA follows: TGTGCCAGCAGCATTCTGACAGGGGGCTACGAGCAGTACTTC. It translates to CASSILTGGYEQYF.

V is TRBV28 and J is TRBJ1-5; TRBD1 matches 7 bases. CDR3 length equals 15 residues. Germline values: CDR1 MDHEN, CDR2 SYDVKM. The trim removed 3 bases at V and 5 bases at J, leaving 7 bases unmatched. The CDR3 loop reads CASSFVGDRYQPQHF. In nucleotides, the CDR3 is TGTGCCAGCAGTTTTGTAGGGGACAGATATCAGCCCCAGCATTTT.

This clone was observed a single time. The V and J genes are TRBV25-1 and TRBJ2-7; D may match TRBD1 or TRBD2 (6 bases each). The CDR3 length is 13 residues. Trimming pared 5 bases from V and 4 bases from J, leaving 12 bases between. CDR1 MGHDK and CDR2 SYGVNS come from the germline V gene. The DNA for the CDR3 is TGTGCCAGCAGTACAGGAGGGACATACGAGCAGTACTTC. Translating it yields CASSTGGTYEQYF.

The chain employs TRBV10-3 and TRBJ2-7, with D unresolved. Trimming stripped 2 bases from V and 3 bases from J, with 2 bases between. This CDR3 has 11 amino acids. CDR1 ENHRY and CDR2 SYGVKD come from the germline V gene. CDR3 residues: CAISELYEQYF. The CDR3 DNA reads as TGTGCCATCAGTGAGCTCTACGAGCAGTACTTC.

This clone was recorded only once. J is TRBJ1-5 and V is TRBV4-1, with no clear D. This CDR3 is 17 amino acids long. V was cut by 4 bases and J by 0 bases, with 16 bases left in between. Germline V CDR1 and CDR2: MGHRA, YSYEKL. In DNA, the CDR3 is TGCGCCAGCAGCCCGAGATTAGAAGTCTATAGCAATCAGCCCCAGCATTTT. It specifies CASSPRLEVYSNQPQHF.

The chain carries TRBV6-1 and TRBJ2-3, with TRBD2 matching 8 bases. V trimming: 4 bases; J trimming: 4 bases; junction bases outside the gene matches: 13. The CDR3 is made up of 17 amino acids. Germline-derived CDR1 and CDR2 are MNHNS and SASEGT. The CDR3 DNA is TGTGCCAGCAGTGGGGGGCCCGAGCGGGAGATTGCAGATACGCAGTATTTT. Residues: CASSGGPEREIADTQYF.

There are a few counts of this clone. The rearrangement uses TRBV6-5 and TRBJ2-7; D is perhaps TRBD2 (6 bases). This CDR3 has 14 residues. The germline V gene has CDR1 MNHEY and CDR2 SVGAGI. Trimming left V 7 bases short and J 3 bases short, with 16 bases between. In DNA form, the CDR3 reads TGTGCCAGCATCTCAGGGACTGGATTCTACGAGCAGTACTTC. This gives the protein CASISGTGFYEQYF.